These 29 T cell receptor beta chains share one sample of origin, sequenced in a study of immune characterization of retroperitoneal liposarcoma. TCRdb re-derived calls from the PCR reads in MiXCR, one entry per CDR3 protein. Of roughly 20,000 distinct CDR3 sequences in the sample, under 45% were seen once. Sequencing was done on a sample of blood. All receptors derive from a male donor with retroperitoneal liposarcoma.

This clonotype was detected many times. The chain is built from TRBV25-1 and TRBJ1-1; D remains ambiguous. The V end was cut by 2 bases, the J end by 1 base, with 5 bases between. This CDR3 spans 13 amino acids. Germline V CDR1 and CDR2: MGHDK, SYGVNS. For the CDR3, the DNA is TGTGCCAGCAGTGAACCCCAGAACACTGAAGCTTTCTTT. It encodes CASSEPQNTEAFF.

This clonotype was recorded many times. The chain couples TRBV27 to TRBJ2-1; 8 bases are a match to TRBD2. The germline V gene has CDR1 MNHEY and CDR2 SMNVEV (reference sequence). The trim removed 7 bases at V and 4 bases at J, leaving 15 bases unmatched. There are 17 residues in the CDR3. DNA for the CDR3: TGTGCCAGCACCACCGAGCTCCAGAGCGGGGGATACAATGAGCAGTTCTTC. It translates to CASTTELQSGGYNEQFF.

The rearrangement links TRBV15 to TRBJ2-5; 8 bases match TRBD1. TRBJ2-7 explains the end of the DNA better; the J call may be wrong. Germline CDR1 is LNHNV and CDR2 is YYDKDF (reference sequence). There are 15 residues in the CDR3. The CDR3 loop is CATSRGQGASYEQYF. The CDR3, as DNA: TGTGCCACCAGCAGAGGCCAGGGGGCCTCCTACGAGCAGTACTTC.

The rearrangement uses TRBV7-2 and TRBJ1-4; D possibly corresponds to TRBD1 (6 bases). Germline CDR1 and CDR2: SGHTA and FQGNSA. The CDR3 spans 14 residues. V was shortened by 5 bases and J by 4 bases, with 11 bases between the two germline ends. In nucleotides, the CDR3 is TGTGCCAGCAGCCCAAGGGGGGGTAATGAAAAACTGTTTTTT. Protein sequence: CASSPRGGNEKLFF.

This clonotype is labeled as medium-sized. The CDR3 coding sequence is TGTGCCAGCAGTGAGTACTCGATCTCCTACGAGCAGTTCTTC. Its translation: CASSEYSISYEQFF. V and J are TRBV6-1 and TRBJ2-1, with unresolved D. The CDR3 totals 14 residues. V lost 3 bases, J lost 10 bases, and 16 bases lay in between. The germline CDR1 and CDR2 sequences are MNHNS and SASEGT.

The rearrangement joins TRBV12-3 or TRBV12-4 to TRBJ1-6; TRBD1 aligns across 8 bases. The CDR3 sequence is 14 residues long. V shed 7 bases and J 7 bases; nucleotides not matched to a gene: 6. The CDR3 nucleotides read TGTGCCAGCAACGGACAGGGAGGCAATTCACCCCTCCACTTT. Protein: CASNGQGGNSPLHF.

This clonotype is labeled medium-sized (0.01 to 0.1%). This chain links TRBV7-6 with TRBJ2-1; 7 nucleotides match TRBD2. The CDR3 is made up of 18 amino acids. The V segment lost 3 bases and the J segment 2 bases; nucleotides outside the gene matches: 13. Looked up from germline, CDR1 is SGHVS and CDR2 is FNYEAQ. CDR3 residues: CASSLTRGKIETYNEQFF. CDR3 DNA sequence: TGTGCCAGCAGCTTGACGCGGGGGAAGATAGAGACCTACAATGAGCAGTTCTTC.

This clonotype has more than one count but fewer than ten. CDR3 protein: CASSPRPFDGTSPKTQFF. The CDR3 coding sequence is TGTGCCAGCAGCCCCCGCCCCTTCGACGGGACCTCACCGAAGACCCAGTTCTTC. The V gene is TRBV7-8, the J gene TRBJ2-5, with D tentatively TRBD1 or TRBD2 (5 bases each). The better agreement between TRBJ2-1 and the DNA end casts doubt on the J call. CDR3 length: 18 residues. The germline gives CDR1 SGHVS, CDR2 FQNEAQ.

The chain recombines TRBV6-4 with TRBJ1-1; 7 bases are a match to TRBD1. The J segment lost 4 bases and the V segment lost 6 bases, leaving 5 bases of the junction unmatched. The CDR3 runs to 13 residues. From germline, CDR1 is MRHNA and CDR2 SNTAGT. CDR3 in DNA: TGTGCCAGCAGATTGACAGGGAGCACTGAAGCTTTCTTT. This codes for CASRLTGSTEAFF.

The V and J genes are TRBV12-3 or TRBV12-4 and TRBJ1-1, with D unresolved. Trimming pared 5 bases from V and 10 bases from J, leaving 8 bases between. There are 10 residues in the CDR3. The CDR3 spells CASSVSAAFF. DNA of the CDR3: TGTGCCAGCAGTGTGTCTGCAGCTTTCTTT.

This clonotype was found many times. This chain links TRBV11-2 with TRBJ2-1; 8 positions agree with TRBD2. TRBJ2-7 matches the DNA end more closely, so the J call is doubtful. Germline V gives CDR1 SGHAT, CDR2 FQNNGV. The CDR3 sequence is 17 residues long. CDR3 sequence: CASSLGLGTRTYNEQYF. CDR3 coding DNA: TGTGCCAGCAGCTTAGGGTTAGGGACTAGGACCTACAATGAGCAGTACTTC.

The chain couples TRBV7-3 to TRBJ2-5; D tentatively fits TRBD1 or TRBD2 (5 bases each). The DNA end is a closer match to TRBJ2-7, so the J assignment may be wrong. The V gene's germline CDR1 is SGHTA and CDR2 FQGTGA. The CDR3 consists of 15 residues. The CDR3 DNA reads as TGTGCCAGCAGCTTAACCGGGGCCAGGATCTACGAGCAGTACTTC. It specifies CASSLTGARIYEQYF.

This clonotype is classed as medium-sized. The rearrangement links TRBV27 to TRBJ2-7; 9 bases are shared with TRBD2. With V trimmed by 4 bases and J by 4 bases, 8 bases remained unmatched. The germline CDR1 and CDR2 sequences are MNHEY and SMNVEV (reference sequence). The CDR3 is made up of 15 amino acids. DNA of the CDR3: TGTGCCAGCAGTTCGGCTAGCGGGGCGACTTACGAGCAGTACTTC. This translates into CASSSASGATYEQYF.

V and J are TRBV7-2 and TRBJ2-1; 7 bases are a match to TRBD2. Germline values: CDR1 SGHTA, CDR2 FQGNSA. This CDR3 is built from 11 residues. With V trimmed by 6 bases and J by 10 bases, 3 bases remained unmatched. The CDR3: CASRVAGEQFF. Written as DNA, the CDR3 is TGTGCCAGCAGAGTAGCGGGCGAGCAGTTCTTC.

The chain has TRBV6-1 and TRBJ1-4, with D possibly TRBD1 on 5 matching bases. V was trimmed by 3 bases and J by 11 bases, leaving 16 bases between them. Germline V lookup: CDR1 MNHNS, CDR2 SASEGT. This CDR3 has 14 residues. CDR3 in amino acids: CASSDPPRGGKLFF. The CDR3 DNA reads TGTGCCAGCAGTGATCCCCCGAGGGGCGGGAAACTGTTTTTT.

This clonotype occurred many times. The V call is TRBV6-1, the J call TRBJ2-1; perhaps TRBD1 as D (5 bases). The germline V and J ends were trimmed by 5 bases and 8 bases, with 19 bases remaining between them. CDR3 length: 15 residues. Germline CDR1 MNHNS, CDR2 SASEGT. The CDR3 coding sequence is TGTGCCAGCAGTACCTCAATCTCAGGGTTCGATGAGCAGTTCTTC. Amino acids: CASSTSISGFDEQFF.

The chain joins TRBV6-1 to TRBJ1-4; 7 nucleotides agree with TRBD1. The V gene end was trimmed by 4 bases and the J gene end by 4 bases; junction bases not matched to a gene: 3. This CDR3 spans 14 amino acids. Germline V gene sequence: CDR1 MNHNS, CDR2 SASEGT. This CDR3 is CASSGQGRNEKLFF. The CDR3 DNA reads as TGTGCCAGCAGTGGACAGGGACGTAATGAAAAACTGTTTTTT.

This clonotype appeared once. The V call is TRBV27, the J call TRBJ1-1; D remains ambiguous. Germline CDR1 and CDR2: MNHEY and SMNVEV (reference sequence). The CDR3 length is 10 residues. Trimming removed 8 bases from V and 6 bases from J, with 7 bases in between. CDR3 protein: CASGWPEAFF. The CDR3 coding sequence is TGTGCCAGCGGGTGGCCTGAAGCTTTCTTT.

The rearrangement uses TRBV27 and TRBJ2-3; 7 bases align to TRBD2. The CDR3 sequence is 15 residues long. V was clipped by 4 bases and J by 2 bases; unmatched bases: 6. CDR1 is MNHEY, CDR2 SMNVEV, per germline (reference sequence). The CDR3: CASSSDRDYTDTQYF. DNA for the CDR3: TGTGCCAGCAGTTCCGACCGGGACTACACAGATACGCAGTATTTT.

The gene calls are TRBV6-1 and TRBJ2-7; 10 nucleotides line up with TRBD2. This CDR3 is built from 14 residues. Germline V gives CDR1 MNHNS, CDR2 SASEGT. Germline trimming cut 6 bases from V and 4 bases from J; bases unmatched to any gene: 6. The CDR3: CASRALAGIYEQYF. As DNA, the CDR3 is TGTGCCAGCAGGGCACTAGCGGGGATATACGAGCAGTACTTC.

This clonotype was seen only a few times. The V and J genes are TRBV7-6 and TRBJ2-3; 13 bases agree with TRBD2. This CDR3 region has 16 residues. V shed 5 bases, J shed 4 bases, and the junction held 6 bases outside the gene matches. The germline V gene encodes CDR1 SGHVS and CDR2 FNYEAQ. The CDR3 DNA follows: TGTGCCAGCAGCCCAGGACTAGCGGGAGCAGCAGATACGCAGTATTTT. Its translation: CASSPGLAGAADTQYF. Looking up the rest from reference TRBV7-6 and TRBJ2-3 gives the full variable domain: GAGVSQSPRYKVTKRGQDVALRCDPISGHVSLYWYRQALGQGPEFLTYFNYEAQQDKSGLPNDRFSAERPEGSISTLTIQRTEQRDSAMYRCASSPGLAGAADTQYFGPGTRLTVL.

The chain joins TRBV28 to TRBJ1-1; D is unclear. This CDR3 contains 13 residues. Germline CDR1 reads MDHEN; CDR2 reads SYDVKM. With 6 bases removed from V and 3 bases from J, the gap between germline ends came to 11 bases. The CDR3 region has the DNA TGTGCCAGCAGGAGTCGGGCTTACACTGAAGCTTTCTTT. Amino acid sequence: CASRSRAYTEAFF.

The chain recombines TRBV7-2 with TRBJ2-4; the D is unclear. Germline V gene lookup returns CDR1 SGHTA and CDR2 FQGNSA. Trimming took 7 bases from V and 13 from J, leaving 23 bases between them. The CDR3 consists of 14 residues. For the CDR3, the DNA is TGTGCCAGCACCAACTGGGGTTCCTACAATGAGCAGTACTTC. Its translation: CASTNWGSYNEQYF.

The CDR3 nucleotides read TGTGCCAGCAGTCCGCGGACTAGCGGCATAGGGGCCGGGGAGCTGTTTTTT. Translating gives CASSPRTSGIGAGELFF. The genes are TRBV27 and TRBJ2-2; 10 bases are shared with TRBD2. With 5 bases clipped from V and 6 bases from J, the junction kept 12 bases outside the gene matches. The CDR3 runs to 17 residues. Germline V gives CDR1 MNHEY, CDR2 SMNVEV (reference sequence).

Ten or more counts support this clonotype. V usage is TRBV6-1 and J usage is TRBJ2-3; 7 bases line up with TRBD2. With V trimmed by 1 base and J by 1 base, 2 bases remained unmatched. CDR1 and CDR2 (germline): MNHNS, SASEGT. The CDR3 totals 15 residues. The DNA for the CDR3 is TGTGCCAGCAGTGAAGTAGCGGGTCGCACAGATACGCAGTATTTT. Translation: CASSEVAGRTDTQYF.

This clonotype has a count of ten or more. The CDR3 is CASSYSRGNSYEQYF. CDR3 sequence (DNA): TGTGCCAGCAGTTACTCTAGGGGCAACTCCTACGAGCAGTACTTC. The chain recombines TRBV6-5 with TRBJ2-1; D may be TRBD1 (5 bases). The J call may be wrong; the DNA end is better matched by TRBJ2-7. The CDR3 length is 15 residues. Per the germline V gene, CDR1 is MNHEY and CDR2 is SVGAGI.

This clonotype showed up just a few times. The V and J genes are TRBV12-5 and TRBJ2-7; the D gene is possibly TRBD1 (6 bases). The CDR3 spans 15 residues. The V and J ends lost 6 bases and 0 bases respectively, with 15 bases between them. The germline CDR1 and CDR2 sequences are LGHNT and FRNRAP. CDR3 sequence: CASGKTGTPSYEQYF. CDR3 bases: TGTGCTAGTGGCAAAACAGGGACCCCCTCCTACGAGCAGTACTTC.

V is TRBV6-5 and J is TRBJ1-2, with TRBD1 matching over 9 bases. The CDR3 runs 16 residues. J gave up 8 bases and V 4 bases, and 14 bases lay outside the gene matches. Germline V gene data show CDR1 as MNHEY and CDR2 as SVGAGI. CDR3 sequence (DNA): TGTGCCAGCAGTTTTTACGCCGGGACAGGGAACGGGGGCTACACCTTC. Protein sequence: CASSFYAGTGNGGYTF.

This clonotype rates as medium-sized (0.01 to 0.1%). V gene TRBV7-2 combines with J gene TRBJ2-1; D is uncertain. Germline CDR1 SGHTA, CDR2 FQGNSA. The CDR3 loop spans 13 amino acids. Trimming removed 1 base from V and 4 bases from J, with 5 bases in between. The CDR3 DNA reads TGTGCCAGCAGCTTAGGCATGTACAATGAGCAGTTCTTC. Residues: CASSLGMYNEQFF.